This entry lists 9 T cell receptor beta chains sequenced from one sample in a study of regulatory T cells in long-lasting Graves disease. For TCR beta, libraries came from iRepertoire HTBI primers and Arm-PCR of CDR3 regions. TCRdb fed the multiplex PCR reads into MiXCR, producing one record per CDR3 protein. The profile covers about 470,000 distinct CDR3 sequences, with about 15% appearing a single time and 16% taken by the ten largest. The time point here: newly diagnosed GD, antithyroid drugs for less than 3 months. After RNA was extracted from PBMCs, the TCR library was made from it. These sequences were also reported in another study, on T cells in Graves' hyperthyroidism and ophthalmopathy.

Sample: peripheral blood mononuclear cells (PBMCs), taken at new diagnosis, from a patient treated with antithyroid drugs. The receptors stem from a woman in her 30s with Graves disease.

This clonotype has a handful of counts. This chain connects TRBV6-2 or TRBV6-3 to TRBJ1-1, with D maybe TRBD1 (5 bases). The germline V gene encodes CDR1 MNHEY and CDR2 SVGEGT. The ends were cut back, 3 bases at V and 6 bases at J, with 14 bases in the middle. This CDR3 has 14 amino acids. The CDR3 is CASSYKGRGSEAFF. The CDR3 region has the DNA TGTGCCAGCAGTTATAAGGGGCGGGGTTCTGAAGCTTTCTTT.

This clonotype was counted between two and nine times. V usage is TRBV7-9 and J usage is TRBJ2-1, with TRBD2 matching over 11 bases. The V gene end was trimmed by 3 bases and the J gene end by 4 bases; junction bases not matched to a gene: 5. From germline, CDR1 is SEHNR and CDR2 FQNEAQ (reference sequence). The CDR3 length is 16 residues. This CDR3 is CASSFPTSGEYNEQFF. The CDR3 nucleotides are TGTGCCAGCAGCTTCCCGACTAGCGGGGAATACAATGAGCAGTTCTTC.

Many counts were recorded for this clonotype. The genes are TRBV7-2 and TRBJ2-7, with 7 bases that match TRBD2. The CDR3 extends over 20 amino acids. Germline assignment: CDR1 SGHTA and CDR2 FQGNSA. The V and J ends lost 1 base and 12 bases, in that order; junction bases with no gene match: 30. The CDR3 bases are TGTGCCAGCAGCTTAGAAGGACCGTCGCTGCGGATGAGGGCGGGAGTCGGGCGGTACTTC. Translated, it gives CASSLEGPSLRMRAGVGRYF. The whole variable domain, filled in from reference TRBV7-2 and TRBJ2-7, reads GAGVSQSPSNKVTEKGKDVELRCDPISGHTALYWYRQSLGQGLEFLIYFQGNSAPDKSGLPSDRFSAERTGGSVSTLTIQRTQQEDSAVYLCASSLEGPSLRMRAGVGRYFGPGTRLTVT.

The table lists this clonotype with many counts. The chain links TRBV11-2 to TRBJ1-2, with D possibly matching TRBD1 (6 bases). The CDR3 length is 16 residues. The germline V and J ends were trimmed by 2 bases and 6 bases, with 19 bases remaining between them. CDR1 and CDR2 (germline): SGHAT, FQNNGV. The CDR3 here is CASSLTSQGRGDGYTF. In DNA form, the CDR3 reads TGTGCCAGCAGCTTAACGTCCCAGGGGCGGGGCGATGGCTACACCTTC.

This clonotype was counted a few times. This chain joins TRBV5-1 and TRBJ2-3, with D perhaps matching TRBD2 (6 bases). This CDR3 has 14 residues. The germline V gene encodes CDR1 SGHRS and CDR2 YFSETQ. Trimming took off 6 bases at V and 3 bases at J, with 14 bases between the two ends. CDR3 DNA sequence: TGCGCCAGCATCGACATGGGAGGTACAGATACGCAGTATTTT. Its protein product is CASIDMGGTDTQYF.

This clonotype was detected ten times or more. The gene calls are TRBV11-2 and TRBJ1-1; a possible D gene is TRBD1 (5 bases). Trimming pared 1 base from V and 2 bases from J, leaving 8 bases between. Germline assignment: CDR1 SGHAT and CDR2 FQNNGV. This CDR3 spans 14 amino acids. CDR3 loop: CASSLGDSNTEAFF. Here the CDR3 DNA reads TGTGCCAGCAGCTTAGGGGACTCAAACACTGAAGCTTTCTTT.

In regard to this clonotype: With a much larger clone just one base away, this may be a read error. This sequence joins TRBV7-7 and TRBJ2-5, with 7 bases matching TRBD2. Germline CDR1 and CDR2: SSHAT and FNYEAQ (reference sequence). CDR3 length: 15 residues. The CDR3 nucleotides read TGTGCTAGCAGCCCGGGGCGGGGGAGGCAAGAGACCCAGTACTTC. The encoded protein is CASSPGRGRQETQYF. Filled out from reference TRBV7-7 and TRBJ2-5, the complete variable domain reads GAGVSQSPRYKVTKRGQDVTLRCDPISSHATLYWYQQALGQGPEFLTYFNYEAQPDKSGLPSDRFSAERPEGSISTLTIQRTEQRDSAMYRCASSPGRGRQETQYFGPGTRLLVL.

With regard to this clonotype: A much bigger clone sits one base away, suggesting this may be a read error. The chain uses TRBV28 and TRBJ1-2; 7 bases are shared with TRBD1. Germline V gene sequence: CDR1 MDHEN, CDR2 SYDVKM. The CDR3 runs 16 residues. The CDR3 loop is CASSSPTGTANYGYIF. The CDR3 bases are TGTGCCAGCAGTTCCCCAACCGGGACAGCTAACTATGGCTACATCTTC.

In its sample, this clonotype was seen a few times. This may arise from a read error, as a much more abundant clone is one base away. This chain links TRBV20-1 with TRBJ2-1, with 9 bases aligning to TRBD2. CDR3 length: 15 residues. V was clipped by 0 bases and J by 11 bases; unmatched bases: 11. Per the germline V gene, CDR1 is DFQATT and CDR2 is SNEGSKA (reference sequence). The CDR3 coding sequence is TGCAGTGCTAGAGAGGGTAGGGCTAGCGGGGATAAGCAGTTCTTC. This sequence encodes CSAREGRASGDKQFF.